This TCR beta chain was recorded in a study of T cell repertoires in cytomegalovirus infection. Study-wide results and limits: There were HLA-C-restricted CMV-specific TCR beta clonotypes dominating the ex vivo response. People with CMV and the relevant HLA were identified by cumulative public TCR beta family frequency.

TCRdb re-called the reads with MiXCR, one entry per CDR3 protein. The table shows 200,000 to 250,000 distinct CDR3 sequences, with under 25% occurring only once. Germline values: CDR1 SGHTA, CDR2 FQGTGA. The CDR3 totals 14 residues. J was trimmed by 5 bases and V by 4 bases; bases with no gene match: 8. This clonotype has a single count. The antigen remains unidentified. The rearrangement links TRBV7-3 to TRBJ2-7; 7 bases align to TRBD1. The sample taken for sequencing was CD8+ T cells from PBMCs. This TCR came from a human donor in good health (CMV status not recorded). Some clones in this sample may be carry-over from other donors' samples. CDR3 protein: CASSSTGRGDEQYF. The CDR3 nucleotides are TGTGCCAGCAGCTCGACAGGGCGAGGGGACGAGCAGTACTTC. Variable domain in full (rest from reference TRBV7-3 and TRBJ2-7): GAGVSQTPSNKVTEKGKYVELRCDPISGHTALYWYRQSLGQGPEFLIYFQGTGAADDSGLPNDRFFAVRPEGSVSTLKIQRTERGDSAVYLCASSSTGRGDEQYFGPGTRLTVT.